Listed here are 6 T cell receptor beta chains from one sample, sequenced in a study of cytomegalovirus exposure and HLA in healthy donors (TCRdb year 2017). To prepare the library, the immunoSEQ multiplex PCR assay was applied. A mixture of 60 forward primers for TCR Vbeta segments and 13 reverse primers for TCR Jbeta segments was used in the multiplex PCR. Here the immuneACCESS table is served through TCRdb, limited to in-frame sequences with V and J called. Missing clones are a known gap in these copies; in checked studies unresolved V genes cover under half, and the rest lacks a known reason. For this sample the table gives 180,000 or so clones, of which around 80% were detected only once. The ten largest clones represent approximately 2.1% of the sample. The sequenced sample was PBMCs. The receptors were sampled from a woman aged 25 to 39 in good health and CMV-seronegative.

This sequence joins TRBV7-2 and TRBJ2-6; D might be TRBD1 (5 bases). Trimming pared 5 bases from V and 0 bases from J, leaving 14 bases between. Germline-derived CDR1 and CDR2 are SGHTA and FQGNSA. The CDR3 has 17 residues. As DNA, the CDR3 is TGTGCCAGCAGCCACCCCCCAGGGCGCTCTGGGGCCAACGTCCTGACTTTC. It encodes CASSHPPGRSGANVLTF.

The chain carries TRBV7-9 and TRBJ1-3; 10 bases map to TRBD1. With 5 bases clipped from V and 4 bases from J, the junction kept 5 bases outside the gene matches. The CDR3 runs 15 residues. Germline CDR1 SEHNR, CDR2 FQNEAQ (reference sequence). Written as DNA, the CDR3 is TGTGCCAGCAGCCCCGGGACAGGGGAAGGAAACACCATATATTTT. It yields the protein CASSPGTGEGNTIYF.

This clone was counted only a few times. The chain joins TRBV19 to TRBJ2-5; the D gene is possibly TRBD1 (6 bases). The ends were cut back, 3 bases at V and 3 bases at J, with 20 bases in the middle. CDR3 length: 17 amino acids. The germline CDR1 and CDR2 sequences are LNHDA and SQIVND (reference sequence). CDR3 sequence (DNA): TGTGCCAGTAGTATCCCCCCCGGCAGGGGAGTGAAAGAGACCCAGTACTTC. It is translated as CASSIPPGRGVKETQYF.

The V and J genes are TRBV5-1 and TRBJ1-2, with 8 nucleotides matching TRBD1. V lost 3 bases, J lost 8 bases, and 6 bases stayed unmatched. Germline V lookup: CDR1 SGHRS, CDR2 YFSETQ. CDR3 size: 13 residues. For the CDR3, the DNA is TGCGCCAGCAGCTCGACAGGGGCGTGGGGCTACACCTTC. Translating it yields CASSSTGAWGYTF.

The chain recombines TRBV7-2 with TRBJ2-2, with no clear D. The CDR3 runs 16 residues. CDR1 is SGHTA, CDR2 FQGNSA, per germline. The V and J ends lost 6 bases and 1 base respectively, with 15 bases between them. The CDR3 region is CASSFASTGNTGELFF. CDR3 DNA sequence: TGTGCCAGCAGTTTCGCCTCGACGGGGAACACCGGGGAGCTGTTTTTT.

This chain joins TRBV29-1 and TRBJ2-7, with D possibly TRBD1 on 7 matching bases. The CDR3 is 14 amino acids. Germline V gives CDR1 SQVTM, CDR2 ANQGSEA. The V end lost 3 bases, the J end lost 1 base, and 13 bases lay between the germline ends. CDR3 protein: CSVDVQGGSYEQYF. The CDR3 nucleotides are TGCAGCGTTGACGTGCAGGGGGGTTCCTACGAGCAGTACTTC.